These 19 T cell receptor beta chains originate from one sample sequenced in a study. Cells sorted as Tregs were CD4+, CD25+ and CD127-/low. Via MiXCR, TCRdb re-called the 5' RACE reads, giving one row per CDR3 protein. The repertoire has 30,000 or so distinct CDR3 sequences, over 20% of them found once; the top ten carry approximately 2.2%. The sequencing sample was made of tumor-infiltrating Tregs sorted from the breast tumor. The origin of the receptors is a female donor with breast cancer.

This clonotype occurred many times. This chain joins TRBV12-5 and TRBJ2-1; D remains ambiguous. Germline CDR1 reads LGHNT; CDR2 reads FRNRAP. V gave up 1 base and J gave up 3 bases, with 1 base separating them. This CDR3 spans 12 amino acids. CDR3 nucleotides: TGTGCTAGTGGTTTGGACTACAATGAGCAGTTCTTC. It translates to CASGLDYNEQFF.

Comment on this clonotype: An end of the junction does not agree with germline; a read error may underlie this. The rearrangement joins TRBV3-1 to TRBJ1-2; a weak D match, TRBD1 (5 bases). This CDR3 contains 12 residues. Per germline, CDR1 LGHDT and CDR2 YNNKEL (reference sequence). CDR3 bases: TGTGCCGGCAGCCAGAGGGGTTATAGCTACACCTTC. Translation: CAGSQRGYSYTF.

A remark on this clonotype: The conserved phenylalanine or tryptophan normally closing the CDR3 is absent here, so this likely arose from a read error. The rearrangement joins TRBV29-1 to TRBJ2-1; D may be TRBD1 (6 bases). Germline V gives CDR1 SQVTM, CDR2 ANQGSEA. V was clipped by 8 bases and J by 1 base, with 9 bases between them. The CDR3 runs to 12 residues. In DNA, the CDR3 is TGCAGCTTGAGGGGGTCCTACAATGAGCAGTTCTCC. Amino acid sequence: CSLRGSYNEQFS.

With regard to this clonotype: A much larger clonotype is one base distant, so this may be a read error. The chain is built from TRBV6-6 and TRBJ2-1; D may be TRBD1 (5 bases). The CDR3 is 16 amino acids. Trimming left V 5 bases short and J 5 bases short, with 19 bases between. The V gene's germline CDR1 is MNHNY and CDR2 SVGAGI (reference sequence). The CDR3 nucleotides read TGTGCCAGCAGTGATGTAAGAGGACATGGCCACAATGAGCAGTTCTTC. Amino acids: CASSDVRGHGHNEQFF.

This clonotype came up many times. J is TRBJ2-1 and V is TRBV24-1; 11 bases match TRBD2. There are 15 residues in the CDR3. Germline values: CDR1 KGHDR, CDR2 SFDVKD. J was trimmed by 8 bases and V by 4 bases; bases with no gene match: 6. CDR3: CATSEKLAGVYEQFF. In nucleotides, the CDR3 is TGTGCCACCAGTGAGAAACTAGCGGGGGTGTATGAGCAGTTCTTC.

This sequence joins TRBV7-9 and TRBJ2-1; no clear D. CDR3 length: 13 residues. V lost 1 base and J 7 bases, leaving 8 bases between the germline ends. Germline CDR1 SEHNR, CDR2 FQNEAQ (reference sequence). The chain's CDR3 is CASSLVKENEQFF. The CDR3 DNA is TGTGCCAGCAGCTTAGTTAAGGAGAATGAGCAGTTCTTC.

Note on this clonotype: This sequence may be a read error, since a much larger clone differs from it by one base. The chain employs TRBV15 and TRBJ2-3; a weak D match, TRBD1 (6 bases). There are 16 residues in the CDR3. Between the trimmed V and J ends, which lost 2 bases and 0 bases, there was a span of 12 bases. CDR1 is LNHNV, CDR2 YYDKDF, per germline (reference sequence). The CDR3 region is CATSRQQGSSTDTQYF. The DNA of the CDR3 is TGTGCCACCAGCAGACAACAGGGATCGAGCACAGATACGCAGTATTTT.

Regarding this clonotype: This sequence may be a read error, since a much larger clone differs from it by one base. The chain carries TRBV5-4 and TRBJ1-5; possible D gene TRBD1, 5 bases. Germline loops: CDR1 SGHNT, CDR2 YYREEE (reference sequence). The CDR3 length is 13 residues. The CDR3 DNA sequence: TGTGCCAGAAGCTGGGGGGGGAACCAGCCCCAGCATTTT. Translated: CARSWGGNQPQHF. The complete variable domain, with remaining parts taken from reference TRBV5-4 and TRBJ1-5, reads ETGVTQSPTHLIKTRGQQVTLRCSSQSGHNTVSWYQQALGQGPQFIFQYYREEENGRGNFPPRFSGLQFPNYSSELNVNALELDDSALYLCARSWGGNQPQHFGDGTRLSIL.

The chain uses TRBV7-9 and TRBJ1-1; D gene unclear. The ends were cut back, 2 bases at V and 2 bases at J, with 21 bases in the middle. The CDR3 contains 18 residues. CDR1 and CDR2 from the germline V gene are SEHNR and FQNEAQ (reference sequence). DNA of the CDR3: TGTGCCAGCAGCTTAACGCCCTGGACTGGGCAGAGCAACACTGAAGCTTTCTTT. Translated, it gives CASSLTPWTGQSNTEAFF.

In its sample, this clonotype was seen many times. The J gene is TRBJ2-1, the V gene TRBV7-3, with 9 bases matching TRBD2. The trim removed 4 bases at V and 7 bases at J, leaving 5 bases unmatched. CDR3 length equals 14 residues. Germline lookup yields CDR1 SGHTA and CDR2 FQGTGA. The CDR3 here is CASSSGGLANEQFF. The CDR3 DNA is TGTGCCAGCAGCTCGGGAGGACTAGCGAATGAGCAGTTCTTC. Combining the CDR3 with reference TRBV7-3 and TRBJ2-1 gives the whole variable domain GAGVSQTPSNKVTEKGKYVELRCDPISGHTALYWYRQSLGQGPEFLIYFQGTGAADDSGLPNDRFFAVRPEGSVSTLKIQRTERGDSAVYLCASSSGGLANEQFFGPGTRLTVL.

This clonotype was recorded many times. V is TRBV7-3 and J is TRBJ2-3; the match to TRBD2 covers 8 bases. The germline gives CDR1 SGHTA, CDR2 FQGTGA. Trimming took 2 bases from V and 5 from J; bases not matched to a gene: 6. There are 15 residues in the CDR3. The CDR3 nucleotides are TGTGCCAGCAGCTTAGGGACTAGTGCAAGAGATACGCAGTATTTT. Protein product: CASSLGTSARDTQYF.

This clonotype has a count of ten or more. The chain employs TRBV6-1 and TRBJ2-1, with D possibly matching TRBD2 (6 bases). CDR3 length: 15 residues. Germline loops: CDR1 MNHNS, CDR2 SASEGT. The ends were cut back, 7 bases at V and 0 bases at J, with 13 bases in the middle. In nucleotides, the CDR3 is TGTGCCAGCAAGACCGGGAGCCCCTCCTACAATGAGCAGTTCTTC. This gives the protein CASKTGSPSYNEQFF.

This clonotype was detected ten times or more. This chain links TRBV3-1 with TRBJ1-5; D may be TRBD1 (5 bases). Germline V gene lookup returns CDR1 LGHDT and CDR2 YNNKEL (reference sequence). Trimming pared 8 bases from V and 7 bases from J, leaving 15 bases between. CDR3 length: 13 amino acids. The CDR3 loop reads CASSVSGGQPQHF. The CDR3 DNA is TGTGCCAGCTCCGTTAGCGGGGGACAGCCCCAGCATTTT.

The rearrangement uses TRBV9 and TRBJ2-7; D assignment may be TRBD1 or TRBD2 (5 bases each). The CDR3 is 13 residues long. Germline V gene data show CDR1 as SGDLS and CDR2 as YYNGEE. Trimming stripped 5 bases from V and 2 bases from J, with 11 bases between. Here the CDR3 reads CASSRDDAYEQYF. For the CDR3, the DNA is TGTGCCAGCAGTCGGGACGATGCCTACGAGCAGTACTTC.

Judged by abundance, this clonotype is medium-sized. The chain employs TRBV20-1 and TRBJ2-3, with 10 bases lining up with TRBD2. The CDR3 loop spans 18 amino acids. Germline assignment: CDR1 DFQATT and CDR2 SNEGSKA (reference sequence). The J segment lost 1 base and the V segment lost 5 bases, leaving 15 bases of the junction unmatched. CDR3 residues: CSASGPVTSGARTDTQYF. The CDR3 DNA follows: TGCAGTGCTTCGGGACCGGTAACTAGCGGGGCTCGCACAGATACGCAGTATTTT.

This chain joins TRBV6-5 and TRBJ2-1; 9 nucleotides line up with TRBD1. The germline gives CDR1 MNHEY, CDR2 SVGAGI. V shed 5 bases and J 8 bases; nucleotides not matched to a gene: 7. This CDR3 comprises 14 residues. The DNA of the CDR3 is TGTGCCAGCAGTGAAGGGACAGGGCGGGATGAGCAGTTCTTC. It yields the protein CASSEGTGRDEQFF.

This sequence joins TRBV27 and TRBJ2-7; a weak D match, TRBD2 (7 bases). The CDR3 consists of 14 residues. Germline CDR1 reads MNHEY; CDR2 reads SMNVEV (reference sequence). Trimming took 8 bases from V and 0 from J, leaving 14 bases between them. The CDR3 nucleotides are TGTGCCAGCGGGAGGGGGGGGAGCTCCTACGAGCAGTACTTC. Translating gives CASGRGGSSYEQYF.

The V call is TRBV11-2, the J call TRBJ2-1; no definite D call. V lost 4 bases to trimming and J lost 2 bases, with 12 bases between them. CDR3 size: 15 residues. Germline assignment: CDR1 SGHAT and CDR2 FQNNGV. CDR3 bases: TGTGCCAGCAGCTCTAATCGTCAGGCCTACAATGAGCAGTTCTTC. Its translation: CASSSNRQAYNEQFF. The full variable domain, rest sourced from reference TRBV11-2 and TRBJ2-1, is EAGVAQSPRYKIIEKRQSVAFWCNPISGHATLYWYQQILGQGPKLLIQFQNNGVVDDSQLPKDRFSAERLKGVDSTLKIQPAKLEDSAVYLCASSSNRQAYNEQFFGPGTRLTVL.

On this clonotype: A clone one base away is much larger, so this may be a read error. The chain carries TRBV6-5 and TRBJ2-3, with unresolved D. This CDR3 spans 15 amino acids. Trimming removed 4 bases at V and 0 bases at J, with 11 bases between. CDR1 is MNHEY, CDR2 SVGAGI, per germline. The CDR3 is CASSCMGQSTDTQYF. CDR3 DNA sequence: TGTGCCAGCAGTTGCATGGGTCAAAGCACAGATACGCAGTATTTT.